This TCR beta chain was recovered during a study of beta chain features in type 1 diabetes. Overall study findings and caveats: For type 1 diabetes patients, VDJ junctions showed fewer insertions and more deletions. People with Type 1 diabetes carried modestly yet significantly shorter TCRB CDR3s in all four CD4+ subsets.

V was trimmed by 4 bases and J by 8 bases, leaving 9 bases between them. The CDR3 runs to 11 residues. The germline gives CDR1 DFQATT, CDR2 SNEGSKA (reference sequence). About this clone: Antigen unknown.

Isolated RNA was reverse transcribed in full, so expressed TCRB transcripts were sequenced. Assay: immunoSEQ multiplex PCR; the TCRdb copy retains only in-frame clones and omits some. This repertoire shows roughly 260,000 clones, roughly 20% found once; its top ten account for roughly 0.028%. V and J are TRBV20-1 and TRBJ2-1; D possibly corresponds to TRBD2 (5 bases). This sequence originates from a middle-aged woman with type 1 diabetes. Sample: naive CD4+ T cells from blood. This chain's CDR3 is CSANPADEQFF. The CDR3 DNA reads as TGCAGTGCTAACCCAGCGGATGAGCAGTTCTTC.